The sequence of this T cell receptor beta chain was determined in a study of blood T cell repertoires in COVID-19. Overall study: Material from acute and convalescent COVID-19 was sourced from the United States, Italy and Spain.

Concerning this clone: The same CDR3 also results from other DNA sequences found in this sample.

V shed 3 bases and J shed 0 bases, with 6 bases lying between them. The CDR3 sequence is 13 residues long. In germline, CDR1 is MNHEY, CDR2 SMNVEV (reference sequence). Libraries were prepared by immunoSEQ multiplex PCR; TCRdb keeps only in-frame clonotypes and omits some of them. The data show 650,000 to 800,000 clones, more than 80% seen once. J is TRBJ2-7 and V is TRBV27; no clear D gene. The sequencing input was peripheral blood. This receptor was taken from a woman younger than 30 with acute or convalescent COVID-19. CDR3 amino acids: CASSFGPSYEQYF. The CDR3 coding sequence is TGTGCCAGCAGTTTTGGCCCCTCCTACGAGCAGTACTTC.